This T cell receptor (beta chain) was sequenced in a study of tumor-infiltrating lymphocytes in primary liver carcinoma. General study points: It was tumor-adjacent and tumor-blood pairs that overlapped less than tumor region pairs did.

The CDR3 has 14 residues. Trimming took off 2 bases at V and 1 base at J, with 8 bases between the two ends. Germline CDR1 reads SEHNR; CDR2 reads FQNEAQ (reference sequence). This clonotype was detected once. Its specificity is not known. The authors made TCR beta cDNA from roughly 480 ng total RNA with a constant-region primer. Three nested multiplex PCR rounds, a slightly modified ARM-PCR method, built the TCR beta libraries. Researchers ran the first two PCR rounds for approximately 10 cycles each with TRBV1-TRBV30 forward primers and a C-beta reverse primer. TCRdb redid the calling of the multiplex PCR reads with MiXCR, one entry per CDR3 protein. This sample has about 310,000 distinct CDR3 sequences, with approximately 58% found just once. RNA isolated from unsorted whole blood supplied the blood RNA, with germline DNA also extracted.

Specimen: peripheral blood. The sequence was collected from a woman in her thirties with primary liver carcinoma and hepatitis B virus infection. This chain links TRBV7-9 with TRBJ2-5; D unclear. CDR3 sequence: CASSLTDGQETQYF. The CDR3 bases are TGTGCCAGCAGCTTAACGGACGGCCAAGAGACCCAGTACTTC.